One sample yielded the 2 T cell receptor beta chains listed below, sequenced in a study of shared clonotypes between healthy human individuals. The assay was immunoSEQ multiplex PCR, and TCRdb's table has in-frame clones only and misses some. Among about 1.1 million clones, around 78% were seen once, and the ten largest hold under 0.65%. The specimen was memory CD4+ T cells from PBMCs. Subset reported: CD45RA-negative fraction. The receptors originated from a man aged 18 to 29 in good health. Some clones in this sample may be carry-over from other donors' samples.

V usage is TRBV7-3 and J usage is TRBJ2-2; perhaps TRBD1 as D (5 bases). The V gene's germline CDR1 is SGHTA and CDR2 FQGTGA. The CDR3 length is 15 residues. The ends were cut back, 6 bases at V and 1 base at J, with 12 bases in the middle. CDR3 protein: CASRKPGQNTGELFF. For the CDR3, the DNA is TGTGCCAGCAGGAAACCAGGACAGAACACCGGGGAGCTGTTTTTT.

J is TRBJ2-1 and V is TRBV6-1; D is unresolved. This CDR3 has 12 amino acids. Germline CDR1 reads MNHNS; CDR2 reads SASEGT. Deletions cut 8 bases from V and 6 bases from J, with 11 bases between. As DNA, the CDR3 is TGTGCCAGCTCTCTTCCTATCAATGAGCAGTTCTTC. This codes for CASSLPINEQFF.